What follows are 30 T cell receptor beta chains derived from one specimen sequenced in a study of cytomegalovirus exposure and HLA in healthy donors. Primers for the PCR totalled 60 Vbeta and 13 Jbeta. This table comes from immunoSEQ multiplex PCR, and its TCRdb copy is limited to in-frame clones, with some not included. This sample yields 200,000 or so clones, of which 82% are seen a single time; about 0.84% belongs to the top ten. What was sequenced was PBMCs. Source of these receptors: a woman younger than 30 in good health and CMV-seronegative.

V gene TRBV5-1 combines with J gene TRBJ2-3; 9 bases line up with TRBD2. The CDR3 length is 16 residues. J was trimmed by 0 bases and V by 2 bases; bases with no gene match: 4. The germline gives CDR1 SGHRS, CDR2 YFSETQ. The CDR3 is CASSFRTSESTDTQYF. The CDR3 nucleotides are TGCGCCAGCAGCTTTCGGACTAGCGAAAGCACAGATACGCAGTATTTT.

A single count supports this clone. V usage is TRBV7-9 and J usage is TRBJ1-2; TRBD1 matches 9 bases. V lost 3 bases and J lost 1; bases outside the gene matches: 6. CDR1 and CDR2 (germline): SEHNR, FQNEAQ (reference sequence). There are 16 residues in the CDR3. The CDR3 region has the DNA TGTGCCAGCAGCTTGGGTACAGGGGGCATTAACTATGGCTACACCTTC. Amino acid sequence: CASSLGTGGINYGYTF.

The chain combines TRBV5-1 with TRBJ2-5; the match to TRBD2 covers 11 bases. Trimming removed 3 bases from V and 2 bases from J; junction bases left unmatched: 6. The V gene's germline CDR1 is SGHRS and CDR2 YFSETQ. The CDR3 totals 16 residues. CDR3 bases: TGCGCCAGCAGCTCTAGCGGGGGGCCCTTACAAGAGACCCAGTACTTC. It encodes CASSSSGGPLQETQYF. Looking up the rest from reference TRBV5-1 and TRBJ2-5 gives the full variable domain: KAGVTQTPRYLIKTRGQQVTLSCSPISGHRSVSWYQQTPGQGLQFLFEYFSETQRNKGNFPGRFSGRQFSNSRSEMNVSTLELGDSALYLCASSSSGGPLQETQYFGPGTRLLVL.

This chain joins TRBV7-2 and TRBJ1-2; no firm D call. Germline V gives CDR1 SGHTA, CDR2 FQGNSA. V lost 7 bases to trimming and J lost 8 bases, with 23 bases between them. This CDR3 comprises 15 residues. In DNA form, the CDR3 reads TGTGCCAGCAACAACGTAGGCCCTGAGGTCGGGGGCTACACCTTC. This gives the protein CASNNVGPEVGGYTF. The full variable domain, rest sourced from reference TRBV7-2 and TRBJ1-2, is GAGVSQSPSNKVTEKGKDVELRCDPISGHTALYWYRQSLGQGLEFLIYFQGNSAPDKSGLPSDRFSAERTGGSVSTLTIQRTQQEDSAVYLCASNNVGPEVGGYTFGSGTRLTVV.

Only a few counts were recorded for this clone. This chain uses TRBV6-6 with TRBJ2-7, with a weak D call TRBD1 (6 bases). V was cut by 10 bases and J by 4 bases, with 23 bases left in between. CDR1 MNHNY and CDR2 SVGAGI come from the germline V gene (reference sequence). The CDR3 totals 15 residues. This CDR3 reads CATSSPGVGVYEQYF. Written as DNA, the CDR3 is TGTGCCACAAGTTCCCCAGGGGTAGGAGTGTACGAGCAGTACTTC.

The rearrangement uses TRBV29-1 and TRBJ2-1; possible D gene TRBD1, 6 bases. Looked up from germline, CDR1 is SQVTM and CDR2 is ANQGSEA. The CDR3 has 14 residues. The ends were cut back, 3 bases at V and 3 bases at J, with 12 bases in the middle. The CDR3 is CSVDSRTDYNEQFF. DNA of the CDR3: TGCAGCGTTGATTCTCGGACAGACTACAATGAGCAGTTCTTC.

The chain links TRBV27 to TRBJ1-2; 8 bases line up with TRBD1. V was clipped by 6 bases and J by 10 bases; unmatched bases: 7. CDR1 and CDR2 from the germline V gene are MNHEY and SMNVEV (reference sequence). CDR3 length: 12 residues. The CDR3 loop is CASSADRAHYTF. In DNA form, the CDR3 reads TGTGCCAGCAGCGCGGACAGGGCCCACTACACCTTC.

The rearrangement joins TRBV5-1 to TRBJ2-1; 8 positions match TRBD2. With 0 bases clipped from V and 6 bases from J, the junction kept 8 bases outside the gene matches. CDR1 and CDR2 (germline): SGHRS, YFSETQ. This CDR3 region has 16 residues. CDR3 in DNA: TGCGCCAGCAGCTTGGACCGGGAGGGCGGTCGCAATGAGCAGTTCTTC. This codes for CASSLDREGGRNEQFF.

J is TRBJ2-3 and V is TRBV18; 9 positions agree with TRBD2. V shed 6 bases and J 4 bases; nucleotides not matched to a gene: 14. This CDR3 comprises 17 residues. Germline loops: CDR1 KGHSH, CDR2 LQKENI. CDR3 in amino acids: CASSPPWREGGADTQYF. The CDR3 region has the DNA TGTGCCAGCTCCCCGCCCTGGCGGGAGGGAGGGGCAGATACGCAGTATTTT.

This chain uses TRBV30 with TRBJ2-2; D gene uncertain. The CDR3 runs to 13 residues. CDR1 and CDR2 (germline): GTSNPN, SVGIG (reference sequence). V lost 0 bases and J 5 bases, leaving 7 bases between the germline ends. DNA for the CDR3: TGTGCCTGGAGTGTACACCAAACCGGGGAGCTGTTTTTT. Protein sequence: CAWSVHQTGELFF.

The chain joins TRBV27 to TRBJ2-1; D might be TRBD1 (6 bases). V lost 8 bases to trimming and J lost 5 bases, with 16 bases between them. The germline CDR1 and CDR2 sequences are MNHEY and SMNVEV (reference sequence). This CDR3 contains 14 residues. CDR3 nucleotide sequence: TGTGCCAGCCGGAGGTTAGGACAGCACAATGAGCAGTTCTTC. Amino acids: CASRRLGQHNEQFF.

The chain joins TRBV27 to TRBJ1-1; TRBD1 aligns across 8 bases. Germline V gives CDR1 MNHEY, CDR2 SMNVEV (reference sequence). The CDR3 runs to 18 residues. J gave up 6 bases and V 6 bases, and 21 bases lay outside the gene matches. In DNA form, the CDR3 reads TGTGCCAGCAGCCCGGGACTTCTCGGCCCAGGGGGCATTGCTGAAGCTTTCTTT. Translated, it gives CASSPGLLGPGGIAEAFF.

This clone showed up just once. The CDR3 DNA reads as TGTGCCAGCAGCTCGCGACAGGGAAGCTATGGCTACACCTTC. This gives the protein CASSSRQGSYGYTF. This chain connects TRBV7-9 to TRBJ1-2; TRBD1 matches 7 bases. The CDR3 contains 14 residues. The V gene's germline CDR1 is SEHNR and CDR2 FQNEAQ (reference sequence). V shed 4 bases, J shed 4 bases, and the junction held 6 bases outside the gene matches.

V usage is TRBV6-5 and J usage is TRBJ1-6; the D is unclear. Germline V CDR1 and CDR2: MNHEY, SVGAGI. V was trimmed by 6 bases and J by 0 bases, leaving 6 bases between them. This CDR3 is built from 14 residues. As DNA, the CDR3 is TGTGCCAGCAGACAGAGCTCCTATAATTCACCCCTCCACTTT. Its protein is CASRQSSYNSPLHF.

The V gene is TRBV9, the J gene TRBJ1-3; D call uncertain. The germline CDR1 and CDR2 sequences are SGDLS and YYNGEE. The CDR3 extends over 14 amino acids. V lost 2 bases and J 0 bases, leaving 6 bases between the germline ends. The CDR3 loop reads CASSVSSSGNTIYF. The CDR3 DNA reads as TGTGCCAGCAGCGTTTCGAGCTCTGGAAACACCATATATTTT.

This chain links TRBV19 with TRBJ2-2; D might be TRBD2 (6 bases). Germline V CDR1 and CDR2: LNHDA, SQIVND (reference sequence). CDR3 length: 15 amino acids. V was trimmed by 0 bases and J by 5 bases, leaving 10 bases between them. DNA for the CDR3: TGTGCCAGTAGTATAGATATGGGGGGTACCGGGGAGCTGTTTTTT. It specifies CASSIDMGGTGELFF.

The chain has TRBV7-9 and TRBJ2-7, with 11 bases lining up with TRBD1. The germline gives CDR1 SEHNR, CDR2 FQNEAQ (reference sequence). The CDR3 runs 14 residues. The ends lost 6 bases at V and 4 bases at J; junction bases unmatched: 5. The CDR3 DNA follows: TGTGCCAGCAGGTTCGGGGACAGGGGGTACGAGCAGTACTTC. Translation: CASRFGDRGYEQYF.

CDR3 sequence: CASSIGFQETQYF. The CDR3 nucleotides read TGTGCCAGCAGCATCGGGTTCCAAGAGACCCAGTACTTC. The rearrangement links TRBV7-9 to TRBJ2-5; D not resolved. The V and J ends lost 5 bases and 1 base respectively, with 8 bases between them. Germline loops: CDR1 SEHNR, CDR2 FQNEAQ (reference sequence). This CDR3 has 13 amino acids.

CDR3 DNA sequence: TGTGCCAGCAGCTCAGCTAGCGGACAACACTACGAGCAGTACTTC. It yields the protein CASSSASGQHYEQYF. The gene calls are TRBV7-2 and TRBJ2-7; the match to TRBD2 covers 7 bases. Germline values: CDR1 SGHTA, CDR2 FQGNSA. There are 15 residues in the CDR3. V dropped 4 bases and J dropped 3; count of bases not matched to a gene: 9.

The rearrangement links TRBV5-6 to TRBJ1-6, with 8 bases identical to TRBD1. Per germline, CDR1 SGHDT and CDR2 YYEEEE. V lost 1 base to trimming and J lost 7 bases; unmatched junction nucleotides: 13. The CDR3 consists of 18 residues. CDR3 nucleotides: TGTGCCAGCAGCTTGTTTTTTGCCGGACAGGGAGGGAATTCACCCCTCCACTTT. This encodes CASSLFFAGQGGNSPLHF.

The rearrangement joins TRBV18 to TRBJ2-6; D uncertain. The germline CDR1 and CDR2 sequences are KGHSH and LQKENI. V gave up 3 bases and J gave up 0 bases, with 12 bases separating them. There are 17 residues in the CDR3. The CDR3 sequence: CASSPIPLLSGANVLTF. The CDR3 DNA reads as TGTGCCAGCTCACCGATCCCTCTACTCTCTGGGGCCAACGTCCTGACTTTC.

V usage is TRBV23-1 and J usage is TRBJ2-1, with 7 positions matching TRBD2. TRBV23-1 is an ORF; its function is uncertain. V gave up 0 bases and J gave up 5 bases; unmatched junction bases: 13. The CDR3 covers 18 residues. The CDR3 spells CASSQSVGRYSGDNEQFF. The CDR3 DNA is TGCGCCAGCAGTCAATCGGTCGGGAGGTACTCGGGGGACAATGAGCAGTTCTTC.

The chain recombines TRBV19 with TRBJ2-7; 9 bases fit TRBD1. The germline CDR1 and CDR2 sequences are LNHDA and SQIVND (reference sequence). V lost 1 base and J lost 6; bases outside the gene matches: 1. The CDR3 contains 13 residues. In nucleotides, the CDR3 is TGTGCCAGTAGTATAGGACAGGGGGTCGAGCAGTACTTC. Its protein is CASSIGQGVEQYF.

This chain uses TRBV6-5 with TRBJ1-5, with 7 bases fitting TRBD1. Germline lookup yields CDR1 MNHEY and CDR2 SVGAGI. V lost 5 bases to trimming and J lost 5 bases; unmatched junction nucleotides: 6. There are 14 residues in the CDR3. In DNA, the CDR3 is TGTGCCAGCAGTCGGGGACAGCTCGATCAGCCCCAGCATTTT. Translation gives CASSRGQLDQPQHF.

Here the CDR3 DNA reads TGTGCCAGCAGCTTGACACTGGGAAACACCATATATTTT. Its protein is CASSLTLGNTIYF. V gene TRBV11-1 combines with J gene TRBJ1-3; D remains ambiguous. Germline CDR1 SGHAT, CDR2 FQDESV (reference sequence). Trimming stripped 3 bases from V and 4 bases from J, with 7 bases between. This CDR3 region has 13 residues.

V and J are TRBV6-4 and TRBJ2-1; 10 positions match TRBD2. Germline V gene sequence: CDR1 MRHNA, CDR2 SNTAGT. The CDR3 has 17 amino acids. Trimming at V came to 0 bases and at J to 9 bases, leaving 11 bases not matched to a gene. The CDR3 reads CASSDSGRLAGEFEQFF. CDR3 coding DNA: TGTGCCAGCAGTGACTCGGGGCGCCTAGCGGGGGAATTTGAGCAGTTCTTC.

This CDR3 reads CASSPGQGEETQYF. The CDR3 DNA is TGCGCCAGCAGCCCAGGACAGGGGGAAGAGACCCAGTACTTC. J is TRBJ2-5 and V is TRBV5-1; TRBD1 aligns across 10 bases. This CDR3 is 14 amino acids long. V dropped 4 bases and J dropped 3; count of bases not matched to a gene: 3. The germline CDR1 and CDR2 sequences are SGHRS and YFSETQ.

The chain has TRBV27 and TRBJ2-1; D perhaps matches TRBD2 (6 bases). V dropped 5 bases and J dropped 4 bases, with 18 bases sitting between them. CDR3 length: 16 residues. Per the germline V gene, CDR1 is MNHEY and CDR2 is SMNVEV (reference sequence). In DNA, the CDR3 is TGTGCCAGCAGTCCCCTTAGGGCGGGGAGTTACAATGAGCAGTTCTTC. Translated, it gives CASSPLRAGSYNEQFF.

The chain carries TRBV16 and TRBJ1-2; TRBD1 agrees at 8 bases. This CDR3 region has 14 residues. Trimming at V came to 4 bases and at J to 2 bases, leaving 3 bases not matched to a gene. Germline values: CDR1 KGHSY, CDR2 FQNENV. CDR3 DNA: TGTGCCAGCAGCCCGGACAGGGTAAACTATGGCTACACCTTC. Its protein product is CASSPDRVNYGYTF.

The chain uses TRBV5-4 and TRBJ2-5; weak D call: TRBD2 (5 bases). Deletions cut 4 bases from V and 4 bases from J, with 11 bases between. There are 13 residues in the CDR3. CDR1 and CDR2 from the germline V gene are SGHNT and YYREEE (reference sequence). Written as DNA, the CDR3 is TGTGCCAGCAGCCATGAGGGTCGAGAGACCCAGTACTTC. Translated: CASSHEGRETQYF. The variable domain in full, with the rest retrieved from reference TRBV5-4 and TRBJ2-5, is ETGVTQSPTHLIKTRGQQVTLRCSSQSGHNTVSWYQQALGQGPQFIFQYYREEENGRGNFPPRFSGLQFPNYSSELNVNALELDDSALYLCASSHEGRETQYFGPGTRLLVL.